A single sample gave rise to the 23 T cell receptor beta chains below, sequenced in a study of shared T cell receptors in the human thymus. Sequencing used immunoSEQ multiplex PCR; TCRdb keeps in-frame clones, though not all of them. The sample includes about 380,000 clones, around 95% of them seen just once. Sequenced material: thymocytes. These receptors were taken from a human donor.

V and J are TRBV27 and TRBJ2-5; D is unresolved. CDR1 and CDR2 from the germline V gene are MNHEY and SMNVEV (reference sequence). The CDR3 sequence is 13 residues long. Trimming removed 6 bases at V and 1 base at J, with 9 bases between. CDR3 sequence (DNA): TGTGCCAGCAGCTACATGAGCCAAGAGACCCAGTACTTC. It encodes CASSYMSQETQYF.

V gene TRBV5-6 combines with J gene TRBJ2-2; 11 bases fit TRBD1. Germline V gene sequence: CDR1 SGHDT, CDR2 YYEEEE. The CDR3 covers 16 residues. J lost 5 bases, V lost 2 bases, and 5 bases had no gene match. CDR3 coding DNA: TGTGCCAGCAGCTTCGGACAGGGGGCGGTTACCGGGGAGCTGTTTTTT. Translating gives CASSFGQGAVTGELFF.

CDR3 loop: CASSKTRGQFF. The CDR3 coding sequence is TGTGCCAGCAGTAAAACTCGTGGGCAGTTCTTC. V gene TRBV21-1 combines with J gene TRBJ2-1; the tabulated D call, TRBD2, remains unverified against the DNA. TRBV21-1 is designated a pseudogene. This CDR3 contains 11 residues.

The chain links TRBV7-3 to TRBJ2-7; a weak D match, TRBD2 (6 bases). Per germline, CDR1 SGHTA and CDR2 FQGTGA. The CDR3 spans 15 residues. V lost 5 bases, J lost 3 bases, and 17 bases lay in between. The CDR3 spells CASSPLGTPFYEQYF. Written as DNA, the CDR3 is TGTGCCAGCAGCCCCCTTGGGACTCCCTTCTACGAGCAGTACTTC.

The chain carries TRBV9 and TRBJ1-2; no firm D call. CDR3 length: 14 residues. Germline lookup yields CDR1 SGDLS and CDR2 YYNGEE. Trimming removed 0 bases at V and 4 bases at J, with 10 bases between. Here the CDR3 reads CASSVEPGGYGYTF. In nucleotides, the CDR3 is TGTGCCAGCAGCGTAGAACCGGGCGGCTATGGCTACACCTTC.

This chain joins TRBV5-1 and TRBJ2-1; 7 bases fit TRBD1. In germline, CDR1 is SGHRS, CDR2 YFSETQ. With 0 bases clipped from V and 5 bases from J, the junction kept 8 bases outside the gene matches. The CDR3 is 16 amino acids. Here the CDR3 reads CASSLAYRGGNNEQFF. In DNA form, the CDR3 reads TGCGCCAGCAGCTTGGCTTACAGGGGTGGAAACAATGAGCAGTTCTTC.

The rearrangement links TRBV6-1 to TRBJ1-5; D not certain. CDR1 is MNHNS and CDR2 is SASEGT in the germline V gene. V lost 1 base and J 6 bases, leaving 13 bases between the germline ends. CDR3 length: 15 residues. CDR3 nucleotides: TGTGCCAGCAGTGAAGTATGCACGGACGGTCAGCCCCAGCATTTT. It translates to CASSEVCTDGQPQHF.

This clone has just a few counts. The chain uses TRBV14 and TRBJ1-1; D perhaps matches TRBD1 (5 bases). This CDR3 comprises 11 residues. CDR1 SGHDN and CDR2 FVKESK come from the germline V gene. The CDR3 loop is CASWGEGEAFF. CDR3 sequence (DNA): TGTGCTTCGTGGGGGGAGGGTGAAGCTTTCTTT.

The CDR3 sequence: CASKGQGDSGANVLTF. Written as DNA, the CDR3 is TGTGCCAGTAAGGGGCAGGGCGACTCTGGGGCCAACGTCCTGACTTTC. The chain recombines TRBV19 with TRBJ2-6, with a weak D call TRBD1 (5 bases). V lost 7 bases and J 0 bases, leaving 13 bases between the germline ends. Germline V gene lookup returns CDR1 LNHDA and CDR2 SQIVND (reference sequence). CDR3 length equals 16 residues.

The rearrangement joins TRBV9 to TRBJ2-1; 11 bases align to TRBD1. The CDR3 consists of 18 residues. Germline V CDR1 and CDR2: SGDLS, YYNGEE. With V trimmed by 3 bases and J by 2 bases, 10 bases remained unmatched. The CDR3 reads CASSARTGGKITYNEQFF. CDR3 nucleotides: TGTGCCAGCAGCGCGCGGACAGGGGGCAAGATTACCTACAATGAGCAGTTCTTC.

The chain employs TRBV28 and TRBJ2-7, with a tentative D call TRBD2 (6 bases). Per the germline V gene, CDR1 is MDHEN and CDR2 is SYDVKM. This CDR3 comprises 17 residues. The V end was cut by 5 bases, the J end by 0 bases, with 20 bases between. The CDR3 loop reads CASSGGAGRESSYEQYF. The CDR3 DNA follows: TGTGCCAGCAGTGGCGGGGCGGGCAGGGAGAGCTCCTACGAGCAGTACTTC. The full variable domain, in which reference TRBV28 and TRBJ2-7 provide the parts outside the CDR3, is DVKVTQSSRYLVKRTGEKVFLECVQDMDHENMFWYRQDPGLGLRLIYFSYDVKMKEKGDIPEGYSVSREKKERFSLILESASTNQTSMYLCASSGGAGRESSYEQYFGPGTRLTVT.

The genes are TRBV6-5 and TRBJ2-7, with D perhaps matching TRBD2 (6 bases). Germline-derived CDR1 and CDR2 are MNHEY and SVGAGI. CDR3 length: 16 amino acids. V lost 0 bases, J lost 3 bases, and 15 bases lay in between. The CDR3 sequence is CASSYSRGRDIYEQYF. CDR3 DNA sequence: TGTGCCAGCAGTTACTCGCGCGGGCGGGATATCTACGAGCAGTACTTC.

This chain uses TRBV11-2 with TRBJ1-2; 10 bases line up with TRBD1. This CDR3 has 15 residues. In germline, CDR1 is SGHAT, CDR2 FQNNGV. V lost 4 bases to trimming and J lost 7 bases; unmatched junction nucleotides: 9. The CDR3 sequence is CASSYVLGTGVGYTF. Written as DNA, the CDR3 is TGTGCCAGCAGCTACGTATTAGGGACAGGGGTTGGCTACACCTTC.

The chain has TRBV27 and TRBJ2-7; 10 nucleotides align to TRBD2. Losses at the gene ends were 6 bases for V and 3 bases for J; bases not matched to a gene: 2. From germline, CDR1 is MNHEY and CDR2 SMNVEV (reference sequence). There are 13 residues in the CDR3. Here the CDR3 reads CASRLAGGYEQYF. DNA for the CDR3: TGTGCCAGCAGGTTAGCGGGAGGCTACGAGCAGTACTTC.

A single count supports this clone. This chain uses TRBV2 with TRBJ1-3; a possible D gene is TRBD1 (5 bases). Germline CDR1 SNHLY, CDR2 FYNNEI. CDR3 length: 16 residues. The V gene lost 3 bases and the J gene lost 4 bases, with 16 bases spanning the gap. The CDR3 loop reads CASSDQDKLRGNTIYF. DNA for the CDR3: TGTGCCAGCAGTGACCAGGACAAGTTGAGGGGAAACACCATATATTTT.

This clone turned up a few times. The DNA of the CDR3 is TGTGCCAGCAGCGCCCGGAGCAATCAGCCCCAGCATTTT. Translation gives CASSARSNQPQHF. The rearrangement uses TRBV7-9 and TRBJ1-5; D is uncertain. This CDR3 comprises 13 residues. Germline loops: CDR1 SEHNR, CDR2 FQNEAQ (reference sequence). V lost 5 bases to trimming and J lost 1 base, with 6 bases between them.

The V and J genes are TRBV16 and TRBJ1-5; D not certain. The ends were cut back, 0 bases at V and 7 bases at J, with 13 bases in the middle. CDR1 KGHSY and CDR2 FQNENV come from the germline V gene. The CDR3 sequence is 15 residues long. CDR3 in DNA: TGTGCCAGCAGCCAATCCCCGGGTCCGGACCAGCCCCAGCATTTT. As protein: CASSQSPGPDQPQHF.

V usage is TRBV27 and J usage is TRBJ1-3; no firm D call. The CDR3 loop spans 15 amino acids. From germline, CDR1 is MNHEY and CDR2 SMNVEV (reference sequence). The V and J ends lost 2 bases and 0 bases respectively, with 8 bases between them. CDR3 protein: CASSLGSSSGNTIYF. DNA for the CDR3: TGTGCCAGCAGTTTAGGTTCCTCCTCTGGAAACACCATATATTTT.

This chain connects TRBV13 to TRBJ2-2, with 7 positions matching TRBD1. With 5 bases clipped from V and 2 bases from J, the junction kept 20 bases outside the gene matches. The V gene's germline CDR1 is PRHDT and CDR2 FYEKMQ (reference sequence). The CDR3 totals 20 residues. The CDR3 DNA reads as TGTGCCAGCAGCCCACAAGGGGAACAGGGGTTGGGCCCAAACACCGGGGAGCTGTTTTTT. This sequence encodes CASSPQGEQGLGPNTGELFF.

This chain links TRBV27 with TRBJ1-5; D is uncertain. The germline CDR1 and CDR2 sequences are MNHEY and SMNVEV (reference sequence). The CDR3 has 14 residues. The V and J ends lost 6 bases and 3 bases respectively, with 12 bases between them. CDR3 bases: TGTGCCAGCAGAACCATGGGGTACAATCAGCCCCAGCATTTT. Amino acid sequence: CASRTMGYNQPQHF.

The V and J genes are TRBV5-1 and TRBJ2-7, with D maybe TRBD2 (6 bases). Trimming removed 0 bases from V and 6 bases from J, with 28 bases in between. Germline V gene sequence: CDR1 SGHRS, CDR2 YFSETQ. The CDR3 has 19 residues. CDR3 sequence: CASSLARGVARGGSLEQYF. The CDR3 DNA reads TGCGCCAGCAGCTTGGCCAGAGGTGTGGCAAGGGGAGGATCTCTCGAGCAGTACTTC.

The V gene is TRBV5-1, the J gene TRBJ2-2; possible D gene TRBD2, 5 bases. The CDR3 has 16 residues. Germline V gene data show CDR1 as SGHRS and CDR2 as YFSETQ. Deletions cut 6 bases from V and 0 bases from J, with 15 bases between. The CDR3 loop is CASIPDGIANTGELFF. The DNA for the CDR3 is TGCGCCAGCATCCCGGACGGGATCGCGAACACCGGGGAGCTGTTTTTT.

The V call is TRBV7-2, the J call TRBJ2-2; 9 nucleotides match TRBD2. The length of the CDR3 is 16 residues. CDR1 and CDR2 from the germline V gene are SGHTA and FQGNSA. J lost 4 bases, V lost 2 bases, and 5 bases had no gene match. CDR3 sequence (DNA): TGTGCCAGCAGCTTACTACTAGCGGGTAGCACCGGGGAGCTGTTTTTT. Protein: CASSLLLAGSTGELFF.